This TCR beta chain was recovered during a study of cytomegalovirus exposure and HLA in healthy donors. Overall study findings and caveats: The study recorded 150 to 200 TCR beta chains that were cytomegalovirus-associated. The study assumed roughly uniform donor sequencing depth for presence/absence analyses.

A multiplex PCR was run with 60 Vbeta primers and 13 Jbeta primers. TCRdb keeps only in-frame clones here, not all; method: immunoSEQ multiplex PCR. The table lists roughly 100,000 clones, around 76% of them singletons. The CDR3 is 17 amino acids. CDR1 is ENHRY and CDR2 is SYGVKD in the germline V gene. Germline trimming cut 4 bases from V and 0 bases from J; bases unmatched to any gene: 7. The donors gave bone marrow, and they were healthy. Sampled while nominally healthy, donors likely had unrecorded immune exposures. A remark on this clone: Its antigen is unknown.

Sequenced material: PBMCs. This clonotype originated in a man aged 40-55 years in good health and CMV-seropositive. The rearrangement joins TRBV10-3 to TRBJ2-2; 8 positions match TRBD2. CDR3 nucleotide sequence: TGTGCCATCAGTGCCCTTGTGCGGGAGGCGAACACCGGGGAGCTGTTTTTT. Its translation is CAISALVREANTGELFF.